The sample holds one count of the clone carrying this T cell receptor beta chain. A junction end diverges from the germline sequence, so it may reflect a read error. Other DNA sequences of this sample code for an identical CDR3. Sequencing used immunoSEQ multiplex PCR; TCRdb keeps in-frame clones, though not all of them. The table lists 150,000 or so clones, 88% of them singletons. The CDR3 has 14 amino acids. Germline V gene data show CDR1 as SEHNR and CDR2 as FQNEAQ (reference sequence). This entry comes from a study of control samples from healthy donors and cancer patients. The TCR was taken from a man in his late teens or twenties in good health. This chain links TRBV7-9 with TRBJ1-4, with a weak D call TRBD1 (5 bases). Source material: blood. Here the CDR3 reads CASSLDSNNEKLFF. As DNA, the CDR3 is TGTGCCAGCAGTTTAGACAGCAATAATGAAAAACTGTTTTTT.